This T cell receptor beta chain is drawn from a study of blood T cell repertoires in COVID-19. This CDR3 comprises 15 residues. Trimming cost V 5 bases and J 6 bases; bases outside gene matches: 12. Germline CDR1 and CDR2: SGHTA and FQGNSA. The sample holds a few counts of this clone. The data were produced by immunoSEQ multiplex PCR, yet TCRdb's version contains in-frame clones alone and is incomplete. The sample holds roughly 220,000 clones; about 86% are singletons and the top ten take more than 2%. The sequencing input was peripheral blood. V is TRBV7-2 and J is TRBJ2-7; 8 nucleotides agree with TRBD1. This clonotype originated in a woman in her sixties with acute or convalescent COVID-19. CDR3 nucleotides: TGTGCCAGCAGCGGATCGACAGGGGCCTCCGGCGAGCAGTACTTC. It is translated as CASSGSTGASGEQYF.